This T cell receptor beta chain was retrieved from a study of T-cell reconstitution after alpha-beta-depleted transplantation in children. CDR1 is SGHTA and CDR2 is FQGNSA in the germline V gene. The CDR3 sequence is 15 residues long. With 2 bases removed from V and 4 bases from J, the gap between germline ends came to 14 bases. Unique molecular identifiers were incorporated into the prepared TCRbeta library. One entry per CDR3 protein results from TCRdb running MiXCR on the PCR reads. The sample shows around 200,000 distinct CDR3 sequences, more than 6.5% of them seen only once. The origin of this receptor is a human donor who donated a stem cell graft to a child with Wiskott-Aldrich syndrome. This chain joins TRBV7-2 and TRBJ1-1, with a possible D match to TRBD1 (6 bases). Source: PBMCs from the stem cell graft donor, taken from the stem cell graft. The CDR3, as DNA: TGTGCCAGCAGCTTAACCGTTCAGGGGTCCACTGAAGCTTTCTTT. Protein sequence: CASSLTVQGSTEAFF. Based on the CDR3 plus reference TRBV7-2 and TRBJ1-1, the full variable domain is GAGVSQSPSNKVTEKGKDVELRCDPISGHTALYWYRQSLGQGLEFLIYFQGNSAPDKSGLPSDRFSAERTGGSVSTLTIQRTQQEDSAVYLCASSLTVQGSTEAFFGQGTRLTVV.